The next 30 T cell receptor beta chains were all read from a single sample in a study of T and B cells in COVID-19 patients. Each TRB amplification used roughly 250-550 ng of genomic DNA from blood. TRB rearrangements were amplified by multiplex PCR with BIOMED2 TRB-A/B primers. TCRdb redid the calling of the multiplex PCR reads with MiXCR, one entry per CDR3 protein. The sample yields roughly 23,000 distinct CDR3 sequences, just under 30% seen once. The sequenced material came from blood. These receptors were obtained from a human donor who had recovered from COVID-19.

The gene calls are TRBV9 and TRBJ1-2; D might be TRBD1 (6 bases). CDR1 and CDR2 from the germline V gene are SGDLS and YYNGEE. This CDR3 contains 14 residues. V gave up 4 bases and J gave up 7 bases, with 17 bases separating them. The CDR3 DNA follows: TGTGCCAGCAGCCACACTACAGGGTTCGGTGGCTACACCTTC. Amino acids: CASSHTTGFGGYTF. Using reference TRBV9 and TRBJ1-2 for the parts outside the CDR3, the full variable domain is DSGVTQTPKHLITATGQRVTLRCSPRSGDLSVYWYQQSLDQGLQFLIQYYNGEERAKGNILERFSAQQFPDLHSELNLSSLELGDSALYFCASSHTTGFGGYTFGSGTRLTVV.

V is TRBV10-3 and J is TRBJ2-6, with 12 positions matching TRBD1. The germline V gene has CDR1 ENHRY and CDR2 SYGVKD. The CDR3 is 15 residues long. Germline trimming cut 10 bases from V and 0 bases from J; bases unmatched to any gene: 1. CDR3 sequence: CATGQGASGANVLTF. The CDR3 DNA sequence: TGTGCCACGGGACAGGGGGCCTCTGGGGCCAACGTCCTGACTTTC.

CDR3 bases: TGTGCCACCAGTGATGGGACAGGGGCTGGTGGCTACACCTTC. Translation gives CATSDGTGAGGYTF. The chain carries TRBV24-1 and TRBJ1-2; 10 bases align to TRBD1. Unmatched junction bases numbered 4, after V lost 3 bases and J lost 7 bases. This CDR3 is 14 amino acids long. CDR1 and CDR2 (germline): KGHDR, SFDVKD.

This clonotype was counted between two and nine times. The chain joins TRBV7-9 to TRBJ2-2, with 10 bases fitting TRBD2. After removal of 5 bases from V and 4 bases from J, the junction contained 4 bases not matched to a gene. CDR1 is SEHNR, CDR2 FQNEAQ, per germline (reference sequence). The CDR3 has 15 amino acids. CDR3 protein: CASSLKREGTGELFF. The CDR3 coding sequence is TGTGCCAGCAGCCTCAAGCGGGAGGGCACCGGGGAGCTGTTTTTT. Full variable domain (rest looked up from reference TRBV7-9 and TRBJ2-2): DTGVSQNPRHKITKRGQNVTFRCDPISEHNRLYWYRQTLGQGPEFLTYFQNEAQLEKSRLLSDRFSAERPKGSFSTLEIQRTEQGDSAMYLCASSLKREGTGELFFGEGSRLTVL.

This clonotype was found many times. CDR3 region: CASSITGQETQYF. The CDR3 bases are TGTGCCAGTAGTATCACAGGTCAAGAGACCCAGTACTTC. The chain joins TRBV19 to TRBJ2-5; a weak D match, TRBD1 (5 bases). The germline V gene encodes CDR1 LNHDA and CDR2 SQIVND (reference sequence). V lost 3 bases to trimming and J lost 2 bases, with 7 bases between them. This CDR3 is 13 amino acids long.

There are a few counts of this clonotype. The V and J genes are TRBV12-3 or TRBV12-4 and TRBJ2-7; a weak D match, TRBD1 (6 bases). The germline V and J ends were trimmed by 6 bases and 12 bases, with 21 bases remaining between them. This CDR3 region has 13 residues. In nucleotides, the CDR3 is TGTGCCAGCAGCTCCCCGGACAGTCGATTTGGGTACTTC. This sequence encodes CASSSPDSRFGYF.

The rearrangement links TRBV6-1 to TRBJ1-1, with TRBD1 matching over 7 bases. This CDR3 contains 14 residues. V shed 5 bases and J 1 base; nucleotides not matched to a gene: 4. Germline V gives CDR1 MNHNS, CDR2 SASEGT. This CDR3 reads CASSQGQQNTEAFF. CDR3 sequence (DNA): TGTGCCAGCAGTCAGGGACAGCAGAACACTGAAGCTTTCTTT.

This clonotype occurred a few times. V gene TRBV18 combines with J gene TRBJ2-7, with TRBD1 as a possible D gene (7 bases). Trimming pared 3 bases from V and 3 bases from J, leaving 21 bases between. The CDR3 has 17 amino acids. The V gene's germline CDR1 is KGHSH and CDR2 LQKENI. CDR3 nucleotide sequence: TGTGCCAGCTCACCTCGCGGGACGCGGACAGGCAACTACGAGCAGTACTTC. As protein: CASSPRGTRTGNYEQYF.

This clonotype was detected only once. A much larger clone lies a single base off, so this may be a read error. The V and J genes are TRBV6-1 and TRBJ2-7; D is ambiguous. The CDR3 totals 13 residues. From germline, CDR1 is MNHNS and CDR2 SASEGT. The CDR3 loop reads CASSNLDIYELYF. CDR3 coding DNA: TGTGCCAGCAGCAACCTCGACATCTACGAGCTGTACTTC.

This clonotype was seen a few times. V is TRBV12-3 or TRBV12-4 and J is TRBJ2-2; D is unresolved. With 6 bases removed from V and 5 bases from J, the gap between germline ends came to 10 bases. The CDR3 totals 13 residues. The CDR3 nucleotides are TGTGCCAGCAGCCGCCTTTTGACCGGGGAGCTGTTTTTT. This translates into CASSRLLTGELFF.

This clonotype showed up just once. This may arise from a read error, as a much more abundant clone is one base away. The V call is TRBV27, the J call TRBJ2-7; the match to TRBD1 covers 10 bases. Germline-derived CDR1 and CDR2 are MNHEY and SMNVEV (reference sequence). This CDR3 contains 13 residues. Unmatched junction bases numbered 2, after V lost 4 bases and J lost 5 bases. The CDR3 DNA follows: TGTGCCAGCAGTTCGACAGGGGGCCACGAGCAGTACTTC. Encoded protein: CASSSTGGHEQYF.

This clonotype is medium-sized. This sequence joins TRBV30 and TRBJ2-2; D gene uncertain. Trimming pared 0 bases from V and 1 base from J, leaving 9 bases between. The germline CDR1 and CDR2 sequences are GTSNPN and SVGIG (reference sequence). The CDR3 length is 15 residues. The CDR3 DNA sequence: TGTGCCTGGAGTGTTGTGCGTTTGAACACCGGGGAGCTGTTTTTT. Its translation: CAWSVVRLNTGELFF.

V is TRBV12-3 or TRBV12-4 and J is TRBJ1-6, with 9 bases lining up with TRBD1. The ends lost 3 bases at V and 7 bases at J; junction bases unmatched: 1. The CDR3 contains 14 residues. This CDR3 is CASSFDRGNSPLHF. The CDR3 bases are TGTGCCAGCAGTTTCGACAGGGGGAATTCACCCCTCCACTTT.

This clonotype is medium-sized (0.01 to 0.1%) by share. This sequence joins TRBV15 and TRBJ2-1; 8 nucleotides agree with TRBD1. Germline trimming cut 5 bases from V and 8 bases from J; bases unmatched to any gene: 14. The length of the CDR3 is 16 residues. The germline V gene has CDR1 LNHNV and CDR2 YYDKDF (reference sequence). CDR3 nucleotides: TGTGCCACCAGCGTGATGGACAGGGCCCTGTTCCATGAGCAGTTCTTC. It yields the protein CATSVMDRALFHEQFF.

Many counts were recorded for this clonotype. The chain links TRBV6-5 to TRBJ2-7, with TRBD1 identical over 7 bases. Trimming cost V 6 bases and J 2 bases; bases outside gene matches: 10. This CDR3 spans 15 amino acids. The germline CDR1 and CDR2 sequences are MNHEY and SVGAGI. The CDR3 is CASRLNRGATYEQYF. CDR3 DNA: TGTGCCAGCAGACTCAACAGGGGTGCGACCTACGAGCAGTACTTC.

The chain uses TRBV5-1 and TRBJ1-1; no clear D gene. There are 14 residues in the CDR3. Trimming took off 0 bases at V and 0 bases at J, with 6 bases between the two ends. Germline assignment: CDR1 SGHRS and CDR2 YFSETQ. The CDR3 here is CASSLDLMNTEAFF. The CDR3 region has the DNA TGCGCCAGCAGCTTGGACCTTATGAACACTGAAGCTTTCTTT.

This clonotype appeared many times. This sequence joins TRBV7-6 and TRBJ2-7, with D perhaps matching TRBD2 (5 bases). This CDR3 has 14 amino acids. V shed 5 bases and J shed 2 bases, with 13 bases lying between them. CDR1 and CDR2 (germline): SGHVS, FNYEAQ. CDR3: CASSGLTDAYEQYF. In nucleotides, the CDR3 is TGTGCCAGCAGCGGACTGACGGATGCCTACGAGCAGTACTTC.

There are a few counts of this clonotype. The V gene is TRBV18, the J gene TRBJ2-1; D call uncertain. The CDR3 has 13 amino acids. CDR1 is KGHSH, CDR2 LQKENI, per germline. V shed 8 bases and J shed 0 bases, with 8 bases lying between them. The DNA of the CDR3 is TGTGCCAGCCGCCCTAGCTCCTACAATGAGCAGTTCTTC. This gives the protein CASRPSSYNEQFF.

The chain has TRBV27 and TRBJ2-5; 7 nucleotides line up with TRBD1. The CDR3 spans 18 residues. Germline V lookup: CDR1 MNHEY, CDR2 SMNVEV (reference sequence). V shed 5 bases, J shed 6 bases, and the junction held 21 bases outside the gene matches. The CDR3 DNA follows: TGTGCCAGCAGTCCTACCGGGCCAGACAGGGCACCCTCGAAGACCCAGTACTTC. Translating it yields CASSPTGPDRAPSKTQYF.

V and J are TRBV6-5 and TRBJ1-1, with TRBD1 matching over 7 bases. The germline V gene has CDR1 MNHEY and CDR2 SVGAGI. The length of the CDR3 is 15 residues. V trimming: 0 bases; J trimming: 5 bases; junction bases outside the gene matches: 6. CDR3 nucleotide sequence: TGTGCCAGCAGTTACTCCAGGGGGGCGCCGACTGAAGCTTTCTTT. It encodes CASSYSRGAPTEAFF.

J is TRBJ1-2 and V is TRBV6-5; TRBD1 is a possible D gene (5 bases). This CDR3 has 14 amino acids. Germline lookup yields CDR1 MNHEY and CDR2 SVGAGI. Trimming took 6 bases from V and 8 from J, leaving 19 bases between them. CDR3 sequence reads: CASSPGTTQRGYTF. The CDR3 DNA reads TGTGCCAGCAGCCCAGGGACCACACAAAGGGGCTACACCTTC.

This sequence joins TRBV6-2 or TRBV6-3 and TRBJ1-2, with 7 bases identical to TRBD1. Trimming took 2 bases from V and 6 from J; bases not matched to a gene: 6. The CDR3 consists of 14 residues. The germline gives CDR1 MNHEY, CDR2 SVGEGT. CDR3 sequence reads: CASSYQGDSDGYTF. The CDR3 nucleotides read TGTGCCAGCAGTTACCAGGGGGACTCTGATGGCTACACCTTC.

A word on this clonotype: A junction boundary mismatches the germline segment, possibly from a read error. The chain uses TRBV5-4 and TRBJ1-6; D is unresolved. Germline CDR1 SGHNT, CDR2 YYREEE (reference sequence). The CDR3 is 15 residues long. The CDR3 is CASSLGSSYNSPLHF. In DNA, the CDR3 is TGCGCCAGCAGCTTGGGTAGCTCCTATAATTCACCCCTCCACTTT.

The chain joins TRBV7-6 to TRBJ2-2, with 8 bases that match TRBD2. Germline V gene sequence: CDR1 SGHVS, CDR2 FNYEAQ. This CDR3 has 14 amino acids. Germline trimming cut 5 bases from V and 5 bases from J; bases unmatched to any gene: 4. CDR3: CASSQGLVTGELFF. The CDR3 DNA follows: TGTGCCAGCAGCCAGGGACTAGTAACCGGGGAGCTGTTTTTT.

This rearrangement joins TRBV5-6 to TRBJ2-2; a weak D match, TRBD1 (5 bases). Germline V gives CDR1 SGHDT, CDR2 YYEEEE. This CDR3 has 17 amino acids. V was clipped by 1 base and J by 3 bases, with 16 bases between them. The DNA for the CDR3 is TGTGCCAGCAGCTTGTTGGGAAGGGGCTCCTACACCGGGGAGCTGTTTTTT. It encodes CASSLLGRGSYTGELFF.

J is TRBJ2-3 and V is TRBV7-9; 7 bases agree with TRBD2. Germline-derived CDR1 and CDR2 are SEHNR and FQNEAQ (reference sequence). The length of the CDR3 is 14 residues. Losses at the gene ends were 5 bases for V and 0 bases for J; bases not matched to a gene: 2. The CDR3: CASSPRGSTDTQYF. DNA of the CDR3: TGTGCCAGCAGCCCGCGGGGGAGCACAGATACGCAGTATTTT. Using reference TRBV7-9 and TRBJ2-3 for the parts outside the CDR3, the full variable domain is DTGVSQNPRHKITKRGQNVTFRCDPISEHNRLYWYRQTLGQGPEFLTYFQNEAQLEKSRLLSDRFSAERPKGSFSTLEIQRTEQGDSAMYLCASSPRGSTDTQYFGPGTRLTVL.

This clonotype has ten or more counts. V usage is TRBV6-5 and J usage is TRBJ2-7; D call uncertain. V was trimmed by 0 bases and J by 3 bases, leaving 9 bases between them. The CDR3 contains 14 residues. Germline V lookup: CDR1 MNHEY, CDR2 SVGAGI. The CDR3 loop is CASSYSSRHYEQYF. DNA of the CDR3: TGTGCCAGCAGTTACTCGTCCAGACACTACGAGCAGTACTTC.

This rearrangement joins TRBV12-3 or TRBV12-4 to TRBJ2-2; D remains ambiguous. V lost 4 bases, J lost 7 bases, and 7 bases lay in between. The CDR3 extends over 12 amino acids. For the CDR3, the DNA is TGTGCCAGCAGTTGGACGGACGGGGAGCTGTTTTTT. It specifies CASSWTDGELFF.

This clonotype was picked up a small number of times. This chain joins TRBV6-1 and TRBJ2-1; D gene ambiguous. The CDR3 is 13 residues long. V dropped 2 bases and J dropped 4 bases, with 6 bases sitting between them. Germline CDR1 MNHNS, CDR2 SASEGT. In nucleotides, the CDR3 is TGTGCCAGCAGTGAATATTGGTACAATGAGCAGTTCTTC. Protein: CASSEYWYNEQFF.

In DNA form, the CDR3 reads TGTGCCAGCGGGACAGGGCCTGGGGCCAACGTCCTGACTTTC. Translation gives CASGTGPGANVLTF. The gene calls are TRBV6-2 or TRBV6-3 and TRBJ2-6; 9 nucleotides align to TRBD1. Germline values: CDR1 MNHEY, CDR2 SVGEGT. Trimming took 8 bases from V and 2 from J; bases not matched to a gene: 1. CDR3 length: 14 residues.